Listed below are T cell receptor beta chains from one sample, sequenced in a study of identifying expanded T cells in peripheral blood. TCRdb's copy holds only in-frame clones and misses some; the assay was immunoSEQ multiplex PCR. The profile shows about 100,000 clones, almost 90% of them singletons. Sequencing was done on a sample of blood. The receptor source for this set is a person between 18 and 75 years old in good health. The CDR3 runs from the conserved cysteine through the conserved F or W. The D gene is left open where the match is weak. Size is omitted from some rows. Given values are once, few, many or a class for expanded clones.

J,size,D,V,DNA,CDR3
TRBJ2-7,.,.,TRBV6-6,TGTGCCAGCAGTTACCGTCCAAATACGAACGAGCAGTACTTC,CASSYRPNTNEQYF
TRBJ2-5,.,.,TRBV28,TGTGCCAGCAGTCGCAGTGGACAGATATACCAAGAGACCCAGTACTTC,CASSRSGQIYQETQYF
TRBJ2-7,.,.,TRBV27,TGTGCCAGCAGTTACAGGGAACGTGGCTACGAGCAGTACTTC,CASSYRERGYEQYF
TRBJ2-7,.,.,TRBV29-1,TGCAGCGTTCTATGGGACTTCACATACGAGCAGTACTTC,CSVLWDFTYEQYF
TRBJ2-4,.,TRBD1,TRBV5-1,TGCGCCAGCAGCCCGGACAGGGAGGCAAACATTCAGTACTTC,CASSPDREANIQYF
TRBJ2-5,.,TRBD2,TRBV19,TGTGCCAGTAGTATGGGAATAGCGGGAGGTCCGCGGGAGACCCAGTACTTC,CASSMGIAGGPRETQYF
TRBJ1-5,.,.,TRBV2,TGTGCCAGCAGTGCACAGGGTAGCAATCAGCCCCAGCATTTT,CASSAQGSNQPQHF
TRBJ2-7,.,.,TRBV28,TGTGCCAGCAGGGGGATAGGGGGGCAGTACTTC,CASRGIGGQYF
TRBJ2-1,.,.,TRBV2,TGTGCCAGCAGAGGACCTATTTCGGGGAGCAATGAGCAGTTCTTC,CASRGPISGSNEQFF
TRBJ2-7,.,.,TRBV5-5,TGTGCCAGCAGCTTGTACGGGGGCGCGTCCTACGAGCAGTACTTC,CASSLYGGASYEQYF
TRBJ1-6,.,.,TRBV28,TGTGCCAGCACCCTAGGGGGGGGAATAGAACCCCTCCACTTT,CASTLGGGIEPLHF
TRBJ1-1,.,.,TRBV10-3,TGTGCCATCAGTGAGAGTAGGGGGAACACTGAAGCTTTCTTT,CAISESRGNTEAFF
TRBJ1-2,.,.,TRBV2,TGTGCCAGCAATTCTGGGGGGCCGGCTAACTATGGCTACACCTTC,CASNSGGPANYGYTF
TRBJ1-4,.,TRBD1,TRBV5-1,TGCGCCAGCAGCGGCCTAACAGGGGCTGATGAAAAACTGTTTTTT,CASSGLTGADEKLFF
TRBJ2-7,.,.,TRBV10-1,TGCGCCAGCAGGGTAGAGGGTAAGTACGAGCAGTACTTC,CASRVEGKYEQYF
TRBJ2-7,.,TRBD2,TRBV4-2,TGTGCCAGCAGCCAAAATAGCGGGGGGGGCTACGAGCAGTACTTC,CASSQNSGGGYEQYF
TRBJ1-2,.,.,TRBV20-1,TGCAGTGCTAGAGGGCGGGCGGGCTACACCTTC,CSARGRAGYTF
TRBJ2-3,.,TRBD2,TRBV5-5,TGTGCCAGCAGTCCGCAGGGGACTAGGGTGGCAGATACGCAGTATTTT,CASSPQGTRVADTQYF
TRBJ2-2,.,.,TRBV7-6,TGTGCCAGCAGCTTCAAGGGTACCGGGGAGCTGTTTTTT,CASSFKGTGELFF
TRBJ2-4,.,.,TRBV7-9,TGTGCCAGCAGCTTAGAAAGGGGTTGGGTTCAGTACTTC,CASSLERGWVQYF
TRBJ1-2,.,TRBD1,TRBV6-1,TGTGCCAGCAGACTGACAGGGGCGGATGGCTACACCTTC,CASRLTGADGYTF
TRBJ2-7,.,TRBD2,TRBV14,TGTGCCAGCAGCCAAATACAAAGCGGGGGTTTTAACTACGAGCAGTACTTC,CASSQIQSGGFNYEQYF
TRBJ1-1,.,.,TRBV15,TGTGCCACCAGCAGAGATTTGGGAGAAAGCCCTGAAGCTTTCTTT,CATSRDLGESPEAFF
TRBJ2-7,once,TRBD1,TRBV5-1,TGCGCCAGCAGCGCAACGGGACAGCTCTACGAGCAGTACTTC,CASSATGQLYEQYF
TRBJ2-5,.,.,TRBV5-1,TGCGCCAGCAGCTTTGGTTTAGTACTAGAGACCCAGTACTTC,CASSFGLVLETQYF